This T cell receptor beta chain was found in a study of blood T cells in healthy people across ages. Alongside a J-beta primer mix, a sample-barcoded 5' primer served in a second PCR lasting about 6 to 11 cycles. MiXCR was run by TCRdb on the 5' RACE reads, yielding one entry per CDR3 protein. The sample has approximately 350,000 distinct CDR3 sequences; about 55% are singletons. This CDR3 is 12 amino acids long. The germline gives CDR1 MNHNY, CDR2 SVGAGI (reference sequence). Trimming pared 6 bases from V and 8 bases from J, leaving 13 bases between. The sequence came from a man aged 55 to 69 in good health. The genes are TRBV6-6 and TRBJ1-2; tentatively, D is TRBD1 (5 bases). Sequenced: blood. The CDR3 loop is CASSDRGWGYTF. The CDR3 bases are TGTGCCAGCAGCGACAGAGGATGGGGCTACACCTTC.